These T cell receptor beta chains were read from a single sample in a study of control samples from healthy donors and cancer patients. Assay: immunoSEQ multiplex PCR; the TCRdb copy retains only in-frame clones and omits some. The sample consists of 80,000 or so clones, around 95% of them appearing once. Material for sequencing was blood. These TCRs come from a woman in her 40s in good health. The CDR3 runs from the conserved cysteine through the conserved F or W. The order of the fields is clone size, D gene, V gene, J gene, CDR3 protein, CDR3 DNA. D genes are given only for firm matches. Clone size is not always given. Where it is, it says once, few, many or a class for expanded clones.

>.|.|TRBV4-1|TRBJ2-3
CASSQDTGYTDTQYF
TGCGCCAGCAGCCAAGATACGGGATACACAGATACGCAGTATTTT
>.|.|TRBV5-1|TRBJ1-1
CASSRGTAPEAFF
TGCGCCAGCAGCCGTGGGACGGCCCCTGAAGCTTTCTTT
>.|.|TRBV24-1|TRBJ2-2
CATMGDTGELFF
TGTGCCACAATGGGGGACACCGGGGAGCTGTTTTTT
>.|TRBD2|TRBV7-2|TRBJ2-3
CASSPRLAGWDTQYF
TGTGCCAGCAGCCCCCGACTAGCGGGGTGGGATACGCAGTATTTT
>.|.|TRBV6-6|TRBJ2-5
CASSYLRSEETQYF
TGTGCCAGCAGTTACTTGAGGAGTGAAGAGACCCAGTACTTC
>.|.|TRBV25-1|TRBJ2-3
CASSYGGDRSTDTQYF
TGTGCCAGCAGTTACGGGGGCGATCGGAGCACAGATACGCAGTATTTT
>.|.|TRBV27|TRBJ1-2
CASRRRGISHGYTF
TGTGCCAGCAGGCGACGGGGCATTAGCCATGGCTACACCTTC
>.|.|TRBV6-1|TRBJ2-3
CASSESFRGPDTQYF
TGTGCCAGCAGTGAATCGTTCAGGGGCCCAGATACGCAGTATTTT
>.|.|TRBV6-2/TRBV6-3|TRBJ2-2
CASSPCRRCTGELFF
TGTGCCAGCAGCCCTTGTCGTCGATGCACCGGGGAGCTGTTTTTT
>once|.|TRBV7-3|TRBJ2-1
CASSPNYNEQFF
TGTGCCAGCAGCCCAAACTACAATGAGCAGTTCTTC
>.|TRBD1|TRBV6-5|TRBJ1-3
CASSYRGQGSGNTIYF
TGTGCCAGCAGTTACCGGGGACAGGGGTCAGGAAACACCATATATTTT
>.|.|TRBV30|TRBJ2-1
CAWGAFLANEQFF
TGTGCCTGGGGGGCCTTCCTCGCGAATGAGCAGTTCTTC
>.|.|TRBV24-1|TRBJ1-2
CATSGPDSLRGIGYTF
TGTGCCACCAGTGGTCCGGACAGCCTAAGGGGTATTGGCTACACCTTC
>.|TRBD1|TRBV30|TRBJ1-6
CAWSRQGVNSPLHF
TGTGCCTGGAGTAGGCAGGGGGTTAATTCACCCCTCCACTTT
>.|TRBD1|TRBV6-5|TRBJ2-7
CASRRQGAFSYEQYF
TGTGCCAGCAGACGACAGGGGGCCTTTTCCTACGAGCAGTACTTC
>once|.|TRBV27|TRBJ2-5
CASRTDNQETQYF
TGTGCCAGCAGAACCGACAACCAAGAGACCCAGTACTTC
>once|TRBD1|TRBV7-9|TRBJ1-5
CASSLDEDRQPQHF
TGTGCCAGCAGCTTAGACGAGGACAGGCAGCCCCAGCATTTT
>once|.|TRBV28|TRBJ1-3
CASRGTLRAGGNTIYF
TGTGCCAGCAGAGGGACTCTAAGGGCTGGTGGAAACACCATATATTTT
>.|.|TRBV5-8|TRBJ1-1
CASSLDPNTEAFF
TGTGCCAGCAGCCTGGACCCGAACACTGAAGCTTTCTTT
>.|.|TRBV27|TRBJ2-1
CASSPQLSSYNEQFF
TGTGCCAGCTCGCCGCAGCTAAGCTCCTACAATGAGCAGTTCTTC
>.|TRBD1|TRBV5-8|TRBJ1-1
CASSHHTGTGDTEAFF
TGTGCCAGCAGCCACCATACCGGGACAGGGGACACTGAAGCTTTCTTT
>once|TRBD1|TRBV7-3|TRBJ2-5
CASSLTGTGVETQYF
TGTGCCAGCAGCTTAACCGGGACAGGGGTCGAGACCCAGTACTTC
>few|TRBD1|TRBV11-2|TRBJ1-4
CASSFQGAEFEELFF
TGTGCCAGCAGCTTTCAGGGGGCGGAATTCGAAGAACTGTTTTTT
>.|.|TRBV7-2|TRBJ2-2
CATPAGSNTGELFF
TGTGCCACCCCCGCGGGTTCGAACACCGGGGAGCTGTTTTTT
>.|.|TRBV27|TRBJ2-2
CASNTGTVNTGELFF
TGTGCCAGCAATACCGGGACCGTGAACACCGGGGAGCTGTTTTTT
>.|TRBD1|TRBV6-5|TRBJ2-2
CASQYRDRWGGELFF
TGTGCCAGCCAATACCGGGACAGATGGGGCGGGGAGCTGTTTTTT
>.|.|TRBV27|TRBJ1-1
CASSWGTGSTEAFF
TGTGCCAGCAGTTGGGGAACAGGGAGCACTGAAGCTTTCTTT
>.|.|TRBV5-1|TRBJ1-1
CASSLGLNTEAFF
TGCGCCAGCAGCTTGGGGCTGAACACTGAAGCTTTCTTT
>.|.|TRBV5-7|TRBJ2-5
CASNPKGEDKETQYF
TGTGCCAGCAACCCAAAGGGGGAGGACAAAGAGACCCAGTACTTC
>.|.|TRBV6-1|TRBJ1-6
CASSEFGGLTRYNSPLHF
TGTGCCAGCAGTGAATTTGGAGGGCTCACTCGCTATAATTCACCCCTCCACTTT
>.|.|TRBV6-2/TRBV6-3|TRBJ2-1
CASSYKEGWNNEQFF
TGTGCCAGCAGTTACAAGGAGGGATGGAACAATGAGCAGTTCTTC
>.|TRBD1|TRBV27|TRBJ1-6
CASSPPGGINSPLHF
TGTGCCAGCAGTCCCCCAGGGGGCATTAATTCACCCCTCCACTTT
>.|TRBD1|TRBV27|TRBJ1-2
CATSTTGSIYGGYTF
TGTGCCACTTCCACGACAGGGAGCATCTATGGTGGCTACACCTTC
>.|TRBD1|TRBV9|TRBJ1-2
CASSVEAQGVYGYTF
TGTGCCAGCAGCGTTGAGGCCCAGGGGGTCTATGGCTACACCTTC
>.|TRBD1|TRBV10-2|TRBJ2-1
CASSVDRGVNEQFF
TGCGCCAGCAGTGTGGACAGGGGTGTAAATGAGCAGTTCTTC
>once|.|TRBV4-1|TRBJ1-4
CASSQARTWLNEKLFF
TGCGCCAGCAGCCAAGCCCGGACTTGGCTGAATGAAAAACTGTTTTTT
>.|.|TRBV15|TRBJ2-7
CATSRDRIKGEQYF
TGTGCCACCAGCAGAGATCGCATTAAGGGCGAGCAGTACTTC
>.|.|TRBV28|TRBJ1-1
CASSTTDFTEAFF
TGTGCCAGCAGCACAACAGACTTCACTGAAGCTTTCTTT
>.|.|TRBV3-1/TRBV3-2|TRBJ2-7
CASSQLTQSYEQYF
TGTGCCAGCAGCCAACTTACACAGAGCTACGAGCAGTACTTC
>.|TRBD2|TRBV7-6|TRBJ2-2
CASSFTSGTIGELFF
TGTGCCAGCAGCTTTACTAGCGGAACTATTGGGGAGCTGTTTTTT
>.|.|TRBV3-1/TRBV3-2|TRBJ1-3
CASSQDSGLWNTIYF
TGTGCCAGCAGCCAAGACTCGGGTTTGTGGAACACCATATATTTT
>.|.|TRBV9|TRBJ2-3
CASSVATSFDTQYF
TGTGCCAGCAGCGTAGCTACGTCTTTTGATACGCAGTATTTT
>.|TRBD1|TRBV3-1/TRBV3-2|TRBJ1-6
CASSQGDESPLHF
TGTGCCAGCAGTCAGGGGGACGAGTCACCCCTCCACTTT
>.|TRBD1|TRBV5-1|TRBJ1-2
CASSFRGRNYGYTF
TGCGCCAGCAGCTTCAGGGGGCGGAACTATGGCTACACCTTC
>.|.|TRBV6-5|TRBJ1-3
CASSYSGGSGNTIYF
TGTGCCAGCAGTTACTCTGGGGGATCCGGAAACACCATATATTTT